This entry is about one T cell receptor (beta chain). Its antigen is as yet unknown. cDNA molecules carried unique molecular identifiers, and template switching added a universal primer site. TCRdb re-called the 5' RACE reads with MiXCR, one entry per CDR3 protein. The sample gives roughly 500,000 distinct CDR3 sequences, roughly a fifth of which show up once; under 0.95% is in the top ten. Among all donors, each was a healthy Caucasian. These data are taken from a study of identical twins. Findings and caveats of the study: Out-of-frame alpha sequences shared between twins exhibited an excess of low generation probability.

The CDR3 length is 14 residues. The V gene lost 2 bases and the J gene lost 4 bases, with 9 bases spanning the gap. Germline V gene lookup returns CDR1 SSHAT and CDR2 FNYEAQ (reference sequence). In addition, the sample was reused for a study of T cells expressing NK-cell markers. In that study: Of the CD8+ T cell pool in several donors, roughly 1.0-7.5% was accounted for by dominant NKG2C+ clonotypes.

This sequence was found in a woman aged 18-30 years in good health. What was sequenced was CD4+ T cells sorted from blood. This chain connects TRBV7-7 to TRBJ2-1; D unresolved. The CDR3 nucleotides are TGTGCCAGCAGCTTATCCCGACAATACAATGAGCAGTTCTTC. This translates into CASSLSRQYNEQFF.